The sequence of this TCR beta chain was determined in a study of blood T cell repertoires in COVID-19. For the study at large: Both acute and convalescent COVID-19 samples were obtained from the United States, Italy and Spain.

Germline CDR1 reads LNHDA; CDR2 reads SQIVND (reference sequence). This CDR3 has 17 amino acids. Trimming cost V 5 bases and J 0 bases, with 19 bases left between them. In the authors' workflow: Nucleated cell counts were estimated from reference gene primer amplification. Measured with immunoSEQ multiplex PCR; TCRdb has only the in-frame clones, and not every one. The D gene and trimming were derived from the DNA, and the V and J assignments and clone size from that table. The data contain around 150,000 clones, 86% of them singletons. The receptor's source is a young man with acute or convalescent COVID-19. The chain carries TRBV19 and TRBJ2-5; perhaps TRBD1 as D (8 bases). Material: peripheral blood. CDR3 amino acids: CASSSKQGGMYQETQYF. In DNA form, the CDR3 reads TGTGCCAGTAGTTCCAAACAGGGGGGGATGTACCAAGAGACCCAGTACTTC.